This T cell receptor (beta chain) derives from a study of blood T cell repertoires in COVID-19 (dated by TCRdb to 2018 to 2021). Background for the entire study: Samples covering the acute and convalescent phases of COVID-19 were provided by collaborators in the United States, Italy and Spain. The material from the prospective study consisted of cDNA or gDNA derived from T cells, B-cell-depleted T cells, or PBMCs. The repertoires were released in a freely available public database intended as a resource for research on the immune response to SARS-CoV-2. Where available, HLA class I and class II types were obtained from metadata supplied by the sample provider rather than from assay-based typing. Nearly every sample came with metadata listing a de-identified subject ID, COVID-19 status, age in years and sex. Deeply sampled blood TCRbeta repertoires from subjects exposed to, actively infected with, or recovered from COVID-19 were included in the dataset. The samples were drawn from the first 160 participants of the ongoing ImmuneRACE study and from 1,254 subjects provided by 6 global collaborators.

TCRbeta CDR3 regions were amplified from genomic DNA using the immunoSEQ Assay, a bias-controlled multiplex PCR. In the original analysis: The number of nucleated cells in each sample was estimated from the amplification of reference gene primers within the assay. Sequence reads were collapsed and filtered to measure the absolute abundance of every unique TCRbeta CDR3 rearrangement. For each sample, productive Simpson clonality was calculated as the square root of Simpson's diversity index across productive rearrangements. TCRdb provides this immuneACCESS table in a form limited to in-frame rearrangements. Some clones are lacking; in checked studies, under half of them reflect an unresolved V gene, and why the rest are absent is not known. From that table come the V and J calls and clone size; the DNA was used to work out D and trimming. This sample gives around 67,000 clones in total; approximately 87% of them show up just once. More than 4.5% of the sample is taken by the ten largest.

What the study reported, not specific to this receptor: The quantity of clinical and demographic metadata differed by source and by participant and was supplied without curation.

Collaborating institutions collected whole blood in K2EDTA tubes following their own protocols. For TCRbeta analysis, collaborator samples were shipped as frozen whole blood, as isolated PBMCs, or as DNA extracted from either sample type. Sequences KGHDR (CDR1) and SFDVKD (CDR2) are obtained from the germline V gene. Trimming leaves V shorter by 3 bases and J shorter by 4 bases, with the junction holding 7 bases beyond the gene matches. Counted from cysteine to phenylalanine, this CDR3 has 16 amino acids. Only the CDR3 DNA is retained, 48 bases long and in frame from the first base. Concerning this clone itself: Its antigen is not yet known. Base-call qualities are not available, and no considerably larger clone is one nucleotide away.

This TCR was sampled from a man aged 45-65 years with active COVID-19. The sequence links TRBV24-1 to TRBJ2-1, and 8 junctional nucleotides match TRBD2. Sequencing was performed on peripheral blood. CDR3 sequence: CATSDSGAGGYNEQFF. The DNA is as follows: TGTGCCACCAGTGATAGCGGGGCGGGAGGATACAATGAGCAGTTCTTC.